Presented here are 12 T cell receptor beta chains from one specimen sequenced in a study of shared clonotypes between healthy human individuals (TCRdb year 2020). Libraries were made using the immunoSEQ multiplex PCR assay. Imported from immuneACCESS, the table was reduced by TCRdb to in-frame sequences with V and J called. These copies leave out some clones; in studies compared against another copy, an unresolved V gene accounts for under half, and the cause of the remainder is not known. The sample table holds some 900,000 clones, of which more than 75% were seen once. Over 1.3% of the sample is taken by the ten largest. The sequenced sample was memory CD4+ T cells sorted from blood. Taken with the paper, the label for cell subset or site translates to: CD45RA-negative fraction. All receptors derive from a man aged 18 to 29 in good health.

This chain links TRBV28 with TRBJ2-2; D call uncertain. V lost 7 bases to trimming and J lost 0 bases, with 12 bases between them. The CDR3 loop spans 15 amino acids. Per the germline V gene, CDR1 is MDHEN and CDR2 is SYDVKM. The CDR3 DNA reads TGTGCCAGCACTAAGCCCCTAGCGAACACCGGGGAGCTGTTTTTT. It specifies CASTKPLANTGELFF.

In this sample, this clone turned up once. The gene calls are TRBV4-1 and TRBJ2-1, with 8 bases aligning to TRBD2. The CDR3 covers 15 residues. V dropped 0 bases and J dropped 7; count of bases not matched to a gene: 5. Germline CDR1 and CDR2: MGHRA and YSYEKL. The CDR3 loop reads CASSQEEREWNEQFF. CDR3 DNA sequence: TGCGCCAGCAGCCAAGAAGAGCGGGAGTGGAATGAGCAGTTCTTC.

The chain has TRBV29-1 and TRBJ2-3; 9 bases are a match to TRBD2. Trimming removed 3 bases from V and 7 bases from J; junction bases left unmatched: 17. CDR1 is SQVTM, CDR2 ANQGSEA, per germline. The length of the CDR3 is 17 residues. CDR3 residues: CSVEVPSASGKWNTQYF. The CDR3 coding sequence is TGCAGCGTTGAGGTTCCGTCGGCTAGCGGGAAATGGAATACGCAGTATTTT.

This sequence joins TRBV6-1 and TRBJ1-3; unclear D gene. The CDR3 sequence is 15 residues long. The germline gives CDR1 MNHNS, CDR2 SASEGT. V was shortened by 7 bases and J by 1 base, with 14 bases between the two germline ends. The CDR3: CASNVHSVSGNTIYF. CDR3 DNA sequence: TGTGCCAGCAATGTACATTCAGTATCTGGAAACACCATATATTTT.

This chain connects TRBV7-2 to TRBJ2-6, with 8 bases aligning to TRBD1. The germline V gene has CDR1 SGHTA and CDR2 FQGNSA. V lost 1 base, J lost 0 bases, and 5 bases stayed unmatched. There are 18 residues in the CDR3. The DNA of the CDR3 is TGTGCCAGCAGCTTAGGGACAGGGTCCTTCTCTGGGGCCAACGTCCTGACTTTC. It yields the protein CASSLGTGSFSGANVLTF.

This chain connects TRBV14 to TRBJ2-1, with 9 bases fitting TRBD2. Per the germline V gene, CDR1 is SGHDN and CDR2 is FVKESK. The CDR3 spans 14 residues. The V and J ends lost 3 bases and 10 bases, in that order; junction bases with no gene match: 7. In nucleotides, the CDR3 is TGTGCCAGCAGCCAGCGGGAGGGCTTAATCGAGCAGTTCTTC. Protein product: CASSQREGLIEQFF.

This clone was seen a few times. The genes are TRBV6-1 and TRBJ1-3; D possibly corresponds to TRBD1 (6 bases). Trimming removed 8 bases at V and 2 bases at J, with 13 bases between. This CDR3 is 14 amino acids long. Germline V gene sequence: CDR1 MNHNS, CDR2 SASEGT. The CDR3 region has the DNA TGTGCCAGCTCGAGGGGGAGGCCTGGAAACACCATATATTTT. This translates into CASSRGRPGNTIYF.

The rearrangement uses TRBV4-1 and TRBJ2-2, with D possibly matching TRBD1 (5 bases). CDR1 and CDR2 (germline): MGHRA, YSYEKL. The CDR3 consists of 16 residues. Trimming removed 2 bases at V and 7 bases at J, with 17 bases between. CDR3 coding DNA: TGCGCCAGCAGCCAATTCCAAGGGGCGAAAGGCGGGGAGCTGTTTTTT. Translated: CASSQFQGAKGGELFF.

This clone was picked up a small number of times. The chain links TRBV7-9 to TRBJ1-1; D remains ambiguous. The V end lost 1 base, the J end lost 7 bases, and 16 bases lay between the germline ends. CDR3 length equals 15 residues. In germline, CDR1 is SEHNR, CDR2 FQNEAQ (reference sequence). The CDR3 is CASSLGGYGTIEAFF. CDR3 nucleotide sequence: TGTGCCAGCAGCTTAGGAGGGTATGGCACCATTGAAGCTTTCTTT.

Concerning this clone: An end of the junction does not agree with germline; a read error may underlie this. This rearrangement joins TRBV5-3 to TRBJ1-2; 9 nucleotides line up with TRBD1. TRBV5-3 is assigned to the ORF class and has an uncertain function. The CDR3 extends over 14 amino acids. CDR3 sequence (DNA): TGTGCCAGCAGCTTTCAGGACAGGGGATATGGCTACACCTTC. Translation gives CASSFQDRGYGYTF.

The rearrangement joins TRBV11-2 to TRBJ2-1; 12 nucleotides align to TRBD2. V lost 2 bases to trimming and J lost 8 bases; unmatched junction nucleotides: 4. CDR1 SGHAT and CDR2 FQNNGV come from the germline V gene. The CDR3 totals 15 residues. The CDR3 reads CASSLILAGGDEQFF. The CDR3, as DNA: TGTGCCAGCAGCTTAATACTAGCGGGGGGCGATGAGCAGTTCTTC. The variable domain in full, with the rest retrieved from reference TRBV11-2 and TRBJ2-1, is EAGVAQSPRYKIIEKRQSVAFWCNPISGHATLYWYQQILGQGPKLLIQFQNNGVVDDSQLPKDRFSAERLKGVDSTLKIQPAKLEDSAVYLCASSLILAGGDEQFFGPGTRLTVL.

The rearrangement joins TRBV28 to TRBJ1-1; D is undetermined. The ends were cut back, 5 bases at V and 1 base at J, with 11 bases in the middle. The V gene's germline CDR1 is MDHEN and CDR2 SYDVKM. The CDR3 is 14 residues long. This chain's CDR3 is CASSPFGPNTEAFF. The CDR3 DNA reads TGTGCCAGCAGTCCGTTTGGACCGAACACTGAAGCTTTCTTT.